The 5 T cell receptor beta chains reported below all come from one sample, sequenced in a study of T cell clones after liver transplantation. The repertoire was sequenced with immunoSEQ multiplex PCR; TCRdb's copy has only in-frame clones and lacks some. The sample holds around 20,000 clones, approximately 88% seen once. The starting material was CD8+ T cells from blood, obtained before liver transplant. These TCRs come from a human donor who received a liver transplant.

This clone came up a few times. The chain links TRBV27 to TRBJ2-3; 8 bases fit TRBD2. This CDR3 has 14 residues. V shed 3 bases and J 5 bases; nucleotides not matched to a gene: 4. Per the germline V gene, CDR1 is MNHEY and CDR2 is SMNVEV (reference sequence). The CDR3 nucleotides read TGTGCCAGCAGTTTGGGACTAGAAGGAGATACGCAGTATTTT. This codes for CASSLGLEGDTQYF.

The chain employs TRBV15 and TRBJ2-7, with TRBD1 matching over 9 bases. CDR1 is LNHNV, CDR2 YYDKDF, per germline (reference sequence). The CDR3 totals 17 residues. Trimming took 1 base from V and 5 from J; bases not matched to a gene: 12. CDR3 nucleotides: TGTGCCACCAGCAGAGGGACAGGGGAGTGGGTACGAGACGAGCAGTACTTC. Its protein product is CATSRGTGEWVRDEQYF.

V usage is TRBV6-5 and J usage is TRBJ1-1; the D gene is possibly TRBD1 (5 bases). Deletions cut 8 bases from V and 2 bases from J, with 15 bases between. This CDR3 spans 14 amino acids. CDR1 MNHEY and CDR2 SVGAGI come from the germline V gene. The DNA of the CDR3 is TGTGCCAGCGCTGGGGGGGGGAGCAACACTGAAGCTTTCTTT. It codes for CASAGGGSNTEAFF.

J is TRBJ2-1 and V is TRBV10-1; 7 bases are a match to TRBD2. V lost 0 bases, J lost 4 bases, and 3 bases stayed unmatched. Germline assignment: CDR1 WNHNN and CDR2 SYGVQD (reference sequence). This CDR3 spans 15 amino acids. The CDR3 is CASSESREGYNEQFF. The CDR3 nucleotides read TGCGCCAGCAGTGAGTCGAGGGAGGGGTACAATGAGCAGTTCTTC.

The count of this clone is one. The CDR3 protein is CASRNRPRDEQFF. CDR3 sequence (DNA): TGTGCCAGCAGAAACCGTCCCCGGGATGAGCAGTTCTTC. The chain has TRBV27 and TRBJ2-1; no reliable D call. CDR3 length equals 13 residues. Germline assignment: CDR1 MNHEY and CDR2 SMNVEV (reference sequence). Deletions cut 6 bases from V and 8 bases from J, with 14 bases between.